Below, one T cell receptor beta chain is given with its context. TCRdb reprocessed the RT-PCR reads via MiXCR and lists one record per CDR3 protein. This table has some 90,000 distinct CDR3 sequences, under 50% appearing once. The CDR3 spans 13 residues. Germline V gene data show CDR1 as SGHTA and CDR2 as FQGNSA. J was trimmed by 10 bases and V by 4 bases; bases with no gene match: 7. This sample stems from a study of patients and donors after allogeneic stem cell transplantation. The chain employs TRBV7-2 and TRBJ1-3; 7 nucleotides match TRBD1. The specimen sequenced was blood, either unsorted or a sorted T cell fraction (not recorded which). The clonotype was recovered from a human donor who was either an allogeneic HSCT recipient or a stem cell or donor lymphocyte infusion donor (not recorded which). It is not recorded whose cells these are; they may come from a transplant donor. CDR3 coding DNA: TGTGCCAGCAGCTCTGACTCAGGGGGAACCATATATTTT. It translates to CASSSDSGGTIYF.